These 32 T cell receptor beta chains originate from one sample sequenced in a study of human T cells and chemical hapten exposure. TCRdb re-analysed the RACE reads in MiXCR, keeping a single row per CDR3 protein. The data contain tens of thousands of distinct CDR3 sequences, under 15% of them singletons. Time point indicated: patch test 3, about 24 weeks after DPC sensitization. Treatment described: therapeutic diphenylcyclopropenone sensitization with weekly scalp DPC. This material consisted of whole blood, taken in connection with sensitization to the hapten diphenylcyclopropenone (DPC). The source is a man aged 30 to 45 with alopecia areata. Some clones in this sample may be carry-over from other donors' samples.

Many counts were recorded for this clonotype. This rearrangement joins TRBV6-2 or TRBV6-3 to TRBJ2-1; weak D call: TRBD1 (5 bases). Between the trimmed V and J ends, which lost 3 bases and 7 bases, there was a span of 16 bases. CDR3 length equals 15 residues. CDR1 and CDR2 (germline): MNHEY, SVGEGT. In DNA form, the CDR3 reads TGTGCCAGCAGTTATCATACAGGTGCATGGAATGAGCAGTTCTTC. Its translation is CASSYHTGAWNEQFF.

This clonotype was observed a handful of times. The chain uses TRBV5-5 and TRBJ1-1; D uncertain. V lost 6 bases to trimming and J lost 12 bases, with 18 bases between them. Germline V gene data show CDR1 as SGHKS and CDR2 as YYEKEE (reference sequence). The length of the CDR3 is 12 residues. The DNA for the CDR3 is TGTGCCAGCACCATGTTGGGTCGCTCGCCTTTCTTT. It codes for CASTMLGRSPFF. Full variable domain (remainder filled in from reference TRBV5-5 and TRBJ1-1): DAGVTQSPTHLIKTRGQQVTLRCSPISGHKSVSWYQQVLGQGPQFIFQYYEKEERGRGNFPDRFSARQFPNYSSELNVNALLLGDSALYLCASTMLGRSPFFGQGTRLTVV.

The genes are TRBV4-3 and TRBJ2-2; the D gene is possibly TRBD1 (6 bases). CDR3 length equals 15 residues. V lost 1 base and J 4 bases, leaving 10 bases between the germline ends. CDR1 and CDR2 from the germline V gene are LGHNA and YSLEER. CDR3 sequence reads: CASSQVNRVTGELFF. CDR3 sequence (DNA): TGCGCCAGCAGCCAAGTCAACAGGGTCACCGGGGAGCTGTTTTTT.

This clonotype appeared many times. V usage is TRBV12-3 or TRBV12-4 and J usage is TRBJ1-1; maybe TRBD1 (6 bases). Trimming removed 1 base from V and 3 bases from J, with 15 bases in between. The CDR3 is 16 amino acids. As DNA, the CDR3 is TGTGCCAGCAGTTTAGACAGGGAAGGCGAGGACACTGAAGCTTTCTTT. It is translated as CASSLDREGEDTEAFF.

V usage is TRBV24-1 and J usage is TRBJ2-2, with 7 bases matching TRBD1. This CDR3 spans 14 amino acids. With V trimmed by 7 bases and J by 3 bases, 4 bases remained unmatched. CDR1 and CDR2 (germline): KGHDR, SFDVKD. CDR3 DNA: TGTGCCACCAGACACACAGGGGACACCGGGGAGCTGTTTTTT. Protein product: CATRHTGDTGELFF.

The J gene is TRBJ2-1, the V gene TRBV7-8; a weak D match, TRBD1 (6 bases). The CDR3 has 17 residues. Per germline, CDR1 SGHVS and CDR2 FQNEAQ. Trimming stripped 4 bases from V and 6 bases from J, with 22 bases between. CDR3: CASSSDLRGRRFNEQFF. CDR3 DNA sequence: TGTGCCAGCAGCTCAGATCTCAGGGGAAGGAGGTTCAATGAGCAGTTCTTC.

The rearrangement links TRBV3-1 to TRBJ1-1; D uncertain. Germline-derived CDR1 and CDR2 are LGHDT and YNNKEL (reference sequence). The CDR3 loop spans 12 amino acids. V shed 3 bases and J shed 6 bases, with 8 bases lying between them. The chain's CDR3 is CASSHQSSEAFF. In DNA form, the CDR3 reads TGTGCCAGCAGCCATCAGAGCTCTGAAGCTTTCTTT.

The V and J genes are TRBV5-1 and TRBJ2-1; 12 nucleotides line up with TRBD2. From germline, CDR1 is SGHRS and CDR2 YFSETQ. The CDR3 is made up of 16 amino acids. The V segment lost 3 bases and the J segment 9 bases; nucleotides outside the gene matches: 10. DNA of the CDR3: TGCGCCAGCAGCTCCCTAGCGGGGGGGCACGGACTTGAGCAGTTCTTC. This translates into CASSSLAGGHGLEQFF.

V is TRBV28 and J is TRBJ2-7, with D possibly matching TRBD1 (5 bases). Germline V lookup: CDR1 MDHEN, CDR2 SYDVKM. The CDR3 is 14 amino acids. V shed 6 bases and J shed 2 bases, with 14 bases lying between them. The CDR3: CASRTRAATYEQYF. The CDR3 DNA follows: TGTGCCAGCAGGACCAGGGCGGCGACCTACGAGCAGTACTTC.

A word on this clonotype: This may stem from a read error, because a much larger clone lies one nucleotide away. The gene calls are TRBV6-1 and TRBJ1-5; 8 positions match TRBD1. Germline V CDR1 and CDR2: MNHNS, SASEGT. The CDR3 is 15 amino acids. CDR3 sequence: CTSSDRTGFNQPQHF. The CDR3 bases are TGTACCAGCAGTGACCGGACAGGGTTCAATCAGCCCCAGCATTTT.

The table lists this clonotype with many counts. The rearrangement links TRBV20-1 to TRBJ2-1; TRBD2 matches at 7 bases. Germline CDR1 and CDR2: DFQATT and SNEGSKA (reference sequence). This CDR3 has 15 residues. V lost 6 bases, J lost 4 bases, and 12 bases stayed unmatched. CDR3 sequence: CSAPRDYPNYNEQFF. CDR3 nucleotide sequence: TGCAGTGCGCCCCGGGACTACCCGAATTACAATGAGCAGTTCTTC.

This clonotype was seen many times. The gene calls are TRBV7-9 and TRBJ1-6, with D hard to call. V lost 4 bases, J lost 9 bases, and 13 bases lay in between. Germline CDR1 reads SEHNR; CDR2 reads FQNEAQ (reference sequence). This CDR3 spans 14 amino acids. In nucleotides, the CDR3 is TGTGCCAGCAGCTCAGACCTTGTGGGTTCACCCCTCCACTTT. It yields the protein CASSSDLVGSPLHF.

This clonotype was counted at least ten times. The chain recombines TRBV7-6 with TRBJ2-3, with 7 bases matching TRBD2. V lost 2 bases, J lost 2 bases, and 4 bases stayed unmatched. The CDR3 extends over 15 amino acids. Germline V lookup: CDR1 SGHVS, CDR2 FNYEAQ. The CDR3 nucleotides are TGTGCCAGCAGCTTACTAGCGGTACTCACAGATACGCAGTATTTT. Protein: CASSLLAVLTDTQYF.

This clonotype was recorded at least ten times. The V and J genes are TRBV7-8 and TRBJ1-5; D not certain. V lost 2 bases to trimming and J lost 6 bases, with 8 bases between them. The germline gives CDR1 SGHVS, CDR2 FQNEAQ. The CDR3 extends over 13 amino acids. For the CDR3, the DNA is TGTGCCAGCAGCTTACAGGAGGGTCAGCCCCAGCATTTT. Translating gives CASSLQEGQPQHF.

This clonotype has a handful of counts. This chain joins TRBV5-1 and TRBJ1-3; no reliable D call. V lost 4 bases and J lost 3, with 17 bases in between. This CDR3 comprises 16 residues. Germline loops: CDR1 SGHRS, CDR2 YFSETQ. The CDR3 is CASSPVMSGSGNTIYF. CDR3 bases: TGCGCCAGCAGCCCGGTCATGTCCGGTAGTGGAAACACCATATATTTT.

The V gene is TRBV9, the J gene TRBJ2-7, with 7 bases identical to TRBD1. V lost 1 base to trimming and J lost 3 bases; unmatched junction nucleotides: 7. Germline V gene sequence: CDR1 SGDLS, CDR2 YYNGEE. CDR3 length: 15 amino acids. The CDR3 loop is CASSVTGGTDYEQYF. CDR3 nucleotides: TGTGCCAGCAGCGTAACCGGTGGGACAGACTACGAGCAGTACTTC.

This clonotype was recorded at least ten times. The chain joins TRBV4-1 to TRBJ1-5, with D uncertain. Germline V lookup: CDR1 MGHRA, CDR2 YSYEKL. V was cut by 1 base and J by 2 bases, with 15 bases left in between. This CDR3 region has 17 residues. The CDR3 region is CASSQGGDPIGNQPQHF. In nucleotides, the CDR3 is TGCGCCAGCAGCCAAGGAGGAGATCCTATAGGCAATCAGCCCCAGCATTTT.

Many counts were recorded for this clonotype. The rearrangement joins TRBV4-1 to TRBJ2-1; either TRBD1 or TRBD2 may supply D (6 bases each). The CDR3 spans 16 residues. The V and J ends lost 0 bases and 7 bases respectively, with 16 bases between them. CDR1 is MGHRA and CDR2 is YSYEKL in the germline V gene. The CDR3 nucleotides read TGCGCCAGCAGCCAAGATCGCCGGGGGCACAGGAATGAGCAGTTCTTC. This translates into CASSQDRRGHRNEQFF.

In this sample, this clonotype turned up a few times. This sequence joins TRBV7-2 and TRBJ1-1; D is unresolved. V dropped 1 base and J dropped 8 bases, with 14 bases sitting between them. The CDR3 spans 14 residues. From germline, CDR1 is SGHTA and CDR2 FQGNSA. The CDR3 DNA is TGTGCCAGCAGCTTAGGACGGCAGACAAGCGAAGCTTTCTTT. Its protein product is CASSLGRQTSEAFF. The whole variable domain, filled in from reference TRBV7-2 and TRBJ1-1, reads GAGVSQSPSNKVTEKGKDVELRCDPISGHTALYWYRQSLGQGLEFLIYFQGNSAPDKSGLPSDRFSAERTGGSVSTLTIQRTQQEDSAVYLCASSLGRQTSEAFFGQGTRLTVV.

This clonotype appeared a few times. Here the CDR3 reads CASSLVPGEQYF. The DNA of the CDR3 is TGTGCCAGCAGCTTAGTACCGGGCGAGCAGTACTTC. This chain joins TRBV7-2 and TRBJ2-7; no clear D gene. Germline V gene data show CDR1 as SGHTA and CDR2 as FQGNSA. The CDR3 consists of 12 residues. The V end was cut by 1 base, the J end by 6 bases, with 7 bases between.

This clonotype was seen a few times. This chain connects TRBV7-6 to TRBJ2-2; D gene ambiguous. V gave up 1 base and J gave up 5 bases, with 5 bases separating them. The CDR3 totals 13 residues. CDR1 is SGHVS and CDR2 is FNYEAQ in the germline V gene. Written as DNA, the CDR3 is TGTGCCAGCAGCTTAGAACTAACCGGGGAGCTGTTTTTT. Translation gives CASSLELTGELFF. The full variable domain, with the rest looked up from reference TRBV7-6 and TRBJ2-2, is GAGVSQSPRYKVTKRGQDVALRCDPISGHVSLYWYRQALGQGPEFLTYFNYEAQQDKSGLPNDRFSAERPEGSISTLTIQRTEQRDSAMYRCASSLELTGELFFGEGSRLTVL.

In this sample, this clonotype turned up a few times. This chain uses TRBV7-8 with TRBJ2-2; D is unclear. V was pared by 4 bases and J by 7 bases, with 7 bases between. The germline V gene encodes CDR1 SGHVS and CDR2 FQNEAQ. The CDR3 is 12 amino acids. The CDR3 bases are TGTGCCAGCAGCTGGGGATTCGGGGAGCTGTTTTTT. Translated, it gives CASSWGFGELFF.

Ten or more counts support this clonotype. V is TRBV3-1 and J is TRBJ2-3; TRBD1 matches at 8 bases. Trimming took 4 bases from V and 3 from J; bases not matched to a gene: 6. The CDR3 is 15 residues long. Germline CDR1 is LGHDT and CDR2 is YNNKEL (reference sequence). The DNA for the CDR3 is TGTGCCAGCAGCCCTAGACAGGGGATGACAGATACGCAGTATTTT. Amino acids: CASSPRQGMTDTQYF.

Only a few counts were recorded for this clonotype. The chain links TRBV7-2 to TRBJ1-1; D remains ambiguous. Germline V gene lookup returns CDR1 SGHTA and CDR2 FQGNSA. This CDR3 has 15 amino acids. Between the trimmed V and J ends, which lost 2 bases and 0 bases, there was a span of 10 bases. Here the CDR3 DNA reads TGTGCCAGCAGCTTAAGCGGCCGGATGAACACTGAAGCTTTCTTT. Its translation: CASSLSGRMNTEAFF.

The chain couples TRBV6-6 to TRBJ2-2; D perhaps matches TRBD2 (6 bases). V lost 5 bases and J 5 bases, leaving 12 bases between the germline ends. The CDR3 consists of 14 residues. CDR1 is MNHNY and CDR2 is SVGAGI in the germline V gene (reference sequence). The CDR3 protein is CASSPTGGTGELFF. DNA for the CDR3: TGTGCCAGCAGTCCGACCGGGGGAACCGGGGAGCTGTTTTTT.

The chain joins TRBV4-3 to TRBJ1-1, with unresolved D. Trimming left V 0 bases short and J 4 bases short, with 18 bases between. The CDR3 is 17 residues long. Germline V gene sequence: CDR1 LGHNA, CDR2 YSLEER. The CDR3 loop is CASSQDPSAGEGTEAFF. The CDR3 DNA is TGCGCCAGCAGCCAAGACCCTTCGGCCGGAGAGGGCACTGAAGCTTTCTTT.

The J gene is TRBJ1-1, the V gene TRBV6-2 or TRBV6-3; 8 positions agree with TRBD1. With V trimmed by 5 bases and J by 1 base, 6 bases remained unmatched. CDR3 size: 15 residues. Germline CDR1 reads MNHEY; CDR2 reads SVGEGT. CDR3 DNA sequence: TGTGCCAGCAGTATCACCGGGACAGGGAACACTGAAGCTTTCTTT. Translation: CASSITGTGNTEAFF.

The gene calls are TRBV6-6 and TRBJ2-1; possibly TRBD1 for D (6 bases). The CDR3 extends over 14 amino acids. Per germline, CDR1 MNHNY and CDR2 SVGAGI (reference sequence). V was clipped by 2 bases and J by 8 bases, with 13 bases between them. The CDR3 region is CASSYLSQGYEQFF. The CDR3, as DNA: TGTGCCAGCAGTTACCTCTCCCAGGGGTATGAGCAGTTCTTC.

This clonotype has a count of ten or more. This CDR3 is CASRDRRTGRSYNEQFF. The CDR3 region has the DNA TGTGCCAGCAGGGACCGTAGGACGGGCAGGTCTTACAATGAGCAGTTCTTC. This chain links TRBV27 with TRBJ2-1; no reliable D call. The germline V gene has CDR1 MNHEY and CDR2 SMNVEV (reference sequence). Trimming took off 6 bases at V and 4 bases at J, with 22 bases between the two ends. There are 17 residues in the CDR3.

The rearrangement uses TRBV27 and TRBJ1-2; 12 bases match TRBD1. With 6 bases clipped from V and 2 bases from J, the junction kept 4 bases outside the gene matches. The CDR3 sequence is 15 residues long. Germline V gene lookup returns CDR1 MNHEY and CDR2 SMNVEV (reference sequence). In nucleotides, the CDR3 is TGTGCCAGCAGCGTTGGGACAGGGGGCAACTATGGCTACACCTTC. Translation gives CASSVGTGGNYGYTF.

This clonotype has a handful of counts. V gene TRBV28 combines with J gene TRBJ2-7; 7 positions agree with TRBD1. Germline V gene sequence: CDR1 MDHEN, CDR2 SYDVKM. After removal of 10 bases from V and 4 bases from J, the junction contained 7 bases not matched to a gene. CDR3 length: 12 residues. In DNA form, the CDR3 reads TGTGCCACCTCAGAGGGGGCATACGAGCAGTACTTC. Protein sequence: CATSEGAYEQYF.

This clonotype was seen a few times. The chain employs TRBV7-6 and TRBJ2-1; D unresolved. Germline loops: CDR1 SGHVS, CDR2 FNYEAQ. The length of the CDR3 is 16 residues. Trimming stripped 2 bases from V and 1 base from J, with 12 bases between. The CDR3 region has the DNA TGTGCCAGCAGCTTAAACCCCCCCCGATCCTACAATGAGCAGTTCTTC. Protein sequence: CASSLNPPRSYNEQFF.